This T cell receptor (beta chain) was retrieved from a study of cytomegalovirus exposure and HLA in healthy donors. PCR employed 60 Vbeta and 13 Jbeta primers. Method: immunoSEQ multiplex PCR; TCRdb's copy keeps in-frame clones and lacks some. Of 60,000 to 75,000 clones in the sample, over 75% were seen once. This CDR3 contains 18 residues. J was trimmed by 2 bases and V by 2 bases; bases with no gene match: 10. CDR1 is LNHNV and CDR2 is YYDKDF in the germline V gene (reference sequence). Whole-study findings and limits: TCR beta sequences reportedly predicted most subjects' HLA-A and HLA-B alleles accurately.

As for this clone: Its matching antigen is unknown.

The rearrangement uses TRBV15 and TRBJ2-3; TRBD1 agrees at 10 bases. This receptor was obtained from a female donor in good health and CMV-seronegative. Sequenced input: PBMCs. The CDR3 DNA reads as TGTGCCACCAGCAGAAGACAGGGGGCTCGCCTCACCACAGATACGCAGTATTTT. This gives the protein CATSRRQGARLTTDTQYF.